The 8 T cell receptor beta chains listed next were all sequenced from one sample in a study of OX40 agonist ivuxolimab in advanced cancers. Sequencing was performed with immunoSEQ multiplex PCR; in TCRdb, only in-frame clones are kept and a portion is missing. This table holds approximately 61,000 clones, approximately 91% found once. The sequences come from CD4+ or CD8+ T cells sorted from blood, collected in a trial of the OX40 agonist ivuxolimab. All receptors derive from an adult with an advanced solid tumor such as melanoma, head and neck, liver or kidney cancer.

The chain links TRBV4-2 to TRBJ2-1; D remains ambiguous. CDR1 is LGHNA, CDR2 YNFKEQ, per germline. This CDR3 has 13 amino acids. The ends were cut back, 0 bases at V and 10 bases at J, with 10 bases in the middle. CDR3 amino acids: CASSQDLESEQFF. Written as DNA, the CDR3 is TGTGCCAGCAGCCAAGATCTGGAGAGCGAGCAGTTCTTC.

This chain links TRBV7-9 with TRBJ1-2; D perhaps matches TRBD1 (5 bases). Looked up from germline, CDR1 is SEHNR and CDR2 is FQNEAQ (reference sequence). V lost 5 bases and J 4 bases, leaving 17 bases between the germline ends. CDR3 length equals 15 residues. CDR3 in amino acids: CASSRGDADSYGYTF. The CDR3 region has the DNA TGTGCCAGCAGCAGAGGGGATGCAGACAGCTATGGCTACACCTTC.

This chain connects TRBV28 to TRBJ2-3; D uncertain. CDR1 and CDR2 (germline): MDHEN, SYDVKM. The CDR3 is 15 amino acids. Trimming removed 3 bases from V and 2 bases from J, with 12 bases in between. The CDR3 DNA sequence: TGTGCCAGCAGTTTCACTCTATCCCCCACAGATACGCAGTATTTT. Encoded protein: CASSFTLSPTDTQYF.

This chain joins TRBV27 and TRBJ1-4; D is perhaps TRBD1 (5 bases). Trimming took 0 bases from V and 0 from J, leaving 8 bases between them. Germline values: CDR1 MNHEY, CDR2 SMNVEV (reference sequence). CDR3 length: 16 amino acids. The CDR3 DNA is TGTGCCAGCAGTTTATCGTGGGGGACAACTAATGAAAAACTGTTTTTT. Amino acid sequence: CASSLSWGTTNEKLFF.

The genes are TRBV4-2 and TRBJ2-7; 9 positions match TRBD2. The CDR3 runs to 15 residues. Germline lookup yields CDR1 LGHNA and CDR2 YNFKEQ. V was clipped by 0 bases and J by 5 bases; unmatched bases: 5. CDR3 protein: CASSQELAGRHEQYF. The CDR3 DNA sequence: TGTGCCAGCAGCCAAGAGCTAGCGGGACGGCACGAGCAGTACTTC.

The J gene is TRBJ2-2, the V gene TRBV27; D remains ambiguous. V lost 3 bases and J 7 bases, leaving 3 bases between the germline ends. Germline CDR1 MNHEY, CDR2 SMNVEV (reference sequence). The CDR3 loop spans 11 amino acids. In nucleotides, the CDR3 is TGTGCCAGCAGTTTCGGCGGGGAGCTGTTTTTT. Protein product: CASSFGGELFF.

The chain combines TRBV7-8 with TRBJ2-5, with D possibly being TRBD1 (5 bases). Germline-derived CDR1 and CDR2 are SGHVS and FQNEAQ. The CDR3 has 15 amino acids. With 0 bases removed from V and 5 bases from J, the gap between germline ends came to 13 bases. The CDR3 is CASSLAQGAKETQYF. CDR3 coding DNA: TGTGCCAGCAGCTTAGCGCAAGGGGCCAAGGAGACCCAGTACTTC. The whole variable domain, filled in from reference TRBV7-8 and TRBJ2-5, reads GAGVSQSPRYKVAKRGQDVALRCDPISGHVSLFWYQQALGQGPEFLTYFQNEAQLDKSGLPSDRFFAERPEGSVSTLKIQRTQQEDSAVYLCASSLAQGAKETQYFGPGTRLLVL.

The rearrangement uses TRBV10-1 and TRBJ2-5, with 7 bases identical to TRBD2. Per the germline V gene, CDR1 is WNHNN and CDR2 is SYGVQD (reference sequence). The CDR3 has 13 amino acids. J gave up 4 bases and V 1 base, and 0 bases lay outside the gene matches. CDR3 region: CASSELAGETQYF. As DNA, the CDR3 is TGCGCCAGCAGTGAGTTAGCGGGAGAGACCCAGTACTTC.